These 17 T cell receptor beta chains were sequenced from one sample in a study of vaccination effects on CD4 cells after COVID-19. No antigens are known for them. The protocol was immunoSEQ multiplex PCR, while the TCRdb copy is restricted to in-frame clones and leaves out a portion. The profile shows fewer than 40,000 clones, about 70% of them singletons. Isolation of CD4+ T cells took place after nine to ten days of culture. Source: CD4+ T cells from PBMCs cultured without peptide, taken before COVID-19 vaccination. The receptors stem from a human donor who received a COVID-19 vaccine.

The rearrangement joins TRBV5-4 to TRBJ2-2, with TRBD2 matching over 13 bases. Germline V gene data show CDR1 as SGHNT and CDR2 as YYREEE (reference sequence). CDR3 length: 18 amino acids. After removal of 3 bases from V and 4 bases from J, the junction contained 9 bases not matched to a gene. CDR3 residues: CASSSVGLAGFGTGELFF. Written as DNA, the CDR3 is TGTGCCAGCAGCTCGGTGGGACTAGCGGGGTTCGGCACCGGGGAGCTGTTTTTT.

This chain joins TRBV5-4 and TRBJ2-5, with a weak D call TRBD2 (6 bases). CDR3 size: 15 residues. The V end was cut by 5 bases, the J end by 2 bases, with 16 bases between. Germline values: CDR1 SGHNT, CDR2 YYREEE (reference sequence). The CDR3 DNA reads as TGTGCCAGCAGTCCCAGGGTAGCGGAGCAAGAGACCCAGTACTTC. It yields the protein CASSPRVAEQETQYF.

Comment on this clone: At one end, the junction sequence differs from germline, possibly due to a read error. The chain is built from TRBV11-3 and TRBJ2-7, with D perhaps TRBD1 (8 bases). Germline lookup yields CDR1 SGHNT and CDR2 YENEEA. This CDR3 comprises 13 residues. The CDR3 bases are TGTGCCAGCAGCCTGAAGTATACAGGGGGGGGAGGGTTC. It encodes CASSLKYTGGGGF.

The chain links TRBV10-3 to TRBJ2-3; 8 nucleotides match TRBD2. CDR1 is ENHRY, CDR2 SYGVKD, per germline. With V trimmed by 6 bases and J by 1 base, 12 bases remained unmatched. The CDR3 length is 17 residues. CDR3 amino acids: CAISGGGGPFRTDTQYF. DNA for the CDR3: TGTGCCATCAGCGGAGGCGGGGGGCCTTTTCGCACAGATACGCAGTATTTT.

This chain connects TRBV5-4 to TRBJ2-1; 9 bases are a match to TRBD2. The CDR3 is made up of 17 amino acids. Germline loops: CDR1 SGHNT, CDR2 YYREEE (reference sequence). With 0 bases clipped from V and 11 bases from J, the junction kept 15 bases outside the gene matches. Here the CDR3 reads CASSLGWREGLIGQQFF. The CDR3 DNA reads TGTGCCAGCAGCTTGGGGTGGCGGGAGGGCCTCATTGGGCAGCAGTTCTTC.

The chain couples TRBV19 to TRBJ2-1; the match to TRBD2 covers 7 bases. V was pared by 0 bases and J by 1 base, with 3 bases of the junction left unmatched. The germline V gene has CDR1 LNHDA and CDR2 SQIVND (reference sequence). CDR3 length: 16 residues. CDR3 region: CASSIDPGGSYNEQFF. CDR3 nucleotide sequence: TGTGCCAGTAGTATAGATCCGGGGGGTTCCTACAATGAGCAGTTCTTC.

This chain joins TRBV10-3 and TRBJ2-3, with 9 bases that match TRBD2. Per the germline V gene, CDR1 is ENHRY and CDR2 is SYGVKD. CDR3 length: 16 residues. J lost 3 bases, V lost 2 bases, and 6 bases had no gene match. The CDR3 loop is CAISEGSGRRTDTQYF. The CDR3 DNA is TGTGCCATCAGTGAGGGTAGCGGGAGAAGGACAGATACGCAGTATTTT.

V and J are TRBV5-1 and TRBJ2-1; 9 positions agree with TRBD2. After removal of 4 bases from V and 6 bases from J, the junction contained 11 bases not matched to a gene. The germline CDR1 and CDR2 sequences are SGHRS and YFSETQ. CDR3 size: 16 residues. CDR3 DNA sequence: TGCGCCAGCAGCCGAGAGGCTAGCGGGGTGGCCAATGAGCAGTTCTTC. Residues: CASSREASGVANEQFF.

The rearrangement uses TRBV18 and TRBJ1-1, with D possibly TRBD1 on 6 matching bases. Germline assignment: CDR1 KGHSH and CDR2 LQKENI. The V end lost 0 bases, the J end lost 8 bases, and 10 bases lay between the germline ends. This CDR3 comprises 13 residues. The chain's CDR3 is CASSPPITGEAFF. As DNA, the CDR3 is TGTGCCAGCTCACCACCCATTACAGGGGAAGCTTTCTTT.

This chain connects TRBV3-1 (or the pseudogene TRBV3-2) to TRBJ2-5; 9 positions agree with TRBD2. The CDR3 totals 16 residues. J gave up 9 bases and V 2 bases, and 13 bases lay outside the gene matches. In germline, CDR1 is LGHDT, CDR2 YNNKEL (reference sequence). The CDR3 protein is CASSQWRLAAPSAQYF. The CDR3 DNA sequence: TGTGCCAGCAGCCAATGGCGACTAGCGGCCCCTTCGGCCCAGTACTTC.

The chain joins TRBV6-2 or TRBV6-3 to TRBJ2-5; D remains unclear. The CDR3 runs 13 residues. V lost 5 bases to trimming and J lost 5 bases, with 12 bases between them. CDR1 is MNHEY and CDR2 is SVGEGT in the germline V gene. The CDR3 loop is CASSPDVGETQYF. The CDR3 DNA is TGTGCCAGCAGTCCGGACGTGGGGGAGACCCAGTACTTC.

This rearrangement joins TRBV5-4 to TRBJ2-7; D unresolved. This CDR3 is 11 amino acids long. Germline CDR1 is SGHNT and CDR2 is YYREEE (reference sequence). V was pared by 3 bases and J by 3 bases, with 4 bases between. The CDR3 sequence is CASSYGYEQYF. CDR3 bases: TGTGCCAGCAGCTACGGCTACGAGCAGTACTTC.

The chain joins TRBV19 to TRBJ2-3; 15 nucleotides line up with TRBD2. The J segment lost 8 bases and the V segment lost 5 bases, leaving 11 bases of the junction unmatched. The CDR3 totals 17 residues. In germline, CDR1 is LNHDA, CDR2 SQIVND (reference sequence). CDR3 bases: TGTGCCAGTAGTCAATCCGGACTAGCGGGGGGGCCGGGTACGCAGTATTTT. It codes for CASSQSGLAGGPGTQYF.

This chain connects TRBV27 to TRBJ1-3; TRBD1 agrees at 7 bases. The germline gives CDR1 MNHEY, CDR2 SMNVEV (reference sequence). With 10 bases clipped from V and 3 bases from J, the junction kept 6 bases outside the gene matches. This CDR3 has 13 amino acids. The DNA for the CDR3 is TGTGCCACTTCGACAGGGCTTGGAAACACCATATATTTT. Protein sequence: CATSTGLGNTIYF.

CDR3: CASSLARPEKLFF. The CDR3 nucleotides are TGTGCCAGCAGTTTAGCCCGGCCAGAAAAACTGTTTTTT. This rearrangement joins TRBV12-3 or TRBV12-4 to TRBJ1-4; D unresolved. Trimming took 0 bases from V and 8 from J, leaving 7 bases between them. There are 13 residues in the CDR3.

V is TRBV19 and J is TRBJ1-4, with D maybe TRBD1 (5 bases). CDR3 size: 13 residues. The germline CDR1 and CDR2 sequences are LNHDA and SQIVND (reference sequence). Trimming removed 8 bases at V and 7 bases at J, with 14 bases between. CDR3 in DNA: TGTGCCAGTCTTGCCCGGGGGTTTGAAAAACTGTTTTTT. This gives the protein CASLARGFEKLFF.

This clone was detected a few times. V gene TRBV7-9 combines with J gene TRBJ2-7, with D maybe TRBD1 (6 bases). The germline V gene encodes CDR1 SEHNR and CDR2 FQNEAQ (reference sequence). The CDR3 extends over 13 amino acids. V was trimmed by 1 base and J by 4 bases, leaving 8 bases between them. The CDR3 sequence: CASSLVDRYEQYF. The CDR3, as DNA: TGTGCCAGCAGCTTAGTGGACAGATACGAGCAGTACTTC.